Below, one TCR beta chain is given with its context. Germline V gene data show CDR1 as LGHDT and CDR2 as YNNKEL (reference sequence). V shed 1 base, J shed 5 bases, and the junction held 8 bases outside the gene matches. CDR3 length equals 16 residues. Study processing details: Reference gene primer amplification in the assay estimated nucleated cell counts. Measured with immunoSEQ multiplex PCR; TCRdb has only the in-frame clones, and not every one. V and J calls and clone size come straight from that table; D and trimming were deduced from the DNA. The profile covers tens of thousands of clones, with about 80% appearing a single time and approximately 10% taken by the ten largest. Seattle cases were enrolled at active infection and followed longitudinally. The data were taken from a study of blood T cell repertoires in COVID-19. Overall study context: Sites across the United States, Italy and Spain contributed samples from acute and convalescent COVID-19.

Input material: peripheral blood. The chain employs TRBV3-1 (or the pseudogene TRBV3-2) and TRBJ2-3; 8 bases are a match to TRBD2. The sequence was collected from a man older than 75 with COVID-19, enrolled during active disease. DNA of the CDR3: TGTGCCAGCAGCCAAGTCCCTCTAGCGGGTCGAGATACGCAGTATTTT. Encoded protein: CASSQVPLAGRDTQYF.